These 21 T cell receptor beta chains were all obtained from the same sample, sequenced in a study of metastatic and nonmetastatic thyroid tumors. No treatment of any kind had been given to any patient before thyroid surgery. Through MiXCR, TCRdb re-clonotyped the PCR reads. This sample carries about 70,000 clones, around 18% of them seen once, and the ten largest clones take 9.5% to 15%. The sequencing sample was made of blood. The source of these receptors is a female donor with papillary thyroid cancer or a benign thyroid nodule (not recorded which). Some clones in this sample may be carry-over from other donors' samples.

This clone was seen just once. The chain is built from TRBV5-1 and TRBJ2-2, with D perhaps matching TRBD2 (5 bases). Per the germline V gene, CDR1 is SGHRS and CDR2 is YFSETQ. The CDR3 totals 14 residues. V was pared by 4 bases and J by 8 bases, with 15 bases between. The chain's CDR3 is CASSPIGSSGELFF. In DNA form, the CDR3 reads TGCGCCAGCAGCCCGATTGGGAGTTCAGGGGAGCTGTTTTTT.

This clone has ten or more counts. J is TRBJ2-3 and V is TRBV30; D may match TRBD1 or TRBD2 (5 bases each). Germline V gives CDR1 GTSNPN, CDR2 SVGIG (reference sequence). Deletions cut 0 bases from V and 10 bases from J, with 11 bases between. The length of the CDR3 is 12 residues. Here the CDR3 DNA reads TGTGCCTGGAGTGTCGGGCAGGGACCGCAGTATTTT. Protein: CAWSVGQGPQYF.

This clone was observed a single time. The chain has TRBV5-1 and TRBJ1-3; 10 nucleotides agree with TRBD1. Germline V lookup: CDR1 SGHRS, CDR2 YFSETQ. The CDR3 covers 16 residues. J gave up 2 bases and V 0 bases, and 2 bases lay outside the gene matches. Here the CDR3 DNA reads TGCGCCAGCAGCTTGGTTGGACAGGGGGCTGGAAACACCATATATTTT. Translated, it gives CASSLVGQGAGNTIYF.

The CDR3 nucleotides are TGTGCCAGCAGCCAAGATTGGGCTTACGAGCAGTACTTC. Translation: CASSQDWAYEQYF. The chain recombines TRBV3-1 with TRBJ2-7; D uncertain. V gave up 0 bases and J gave up 4 bases, with 7 bases separating them. Germline-derived CDR1 and CDR2 are LGHDT and YNNKEL (reference sequence). The CDR3 length is 13 residues.

The gene calls are TRBV9 and TRBJ1-2; 11 bases match TRBD1. The ends lost 4 bases at V and 2 bases at J; junction bases unmatched: 4. Germline V CDR1 and CDR2: SGDLS, YYNGEE. CDR3 length equals 15 residues. For the CDR3, the DNA is TGTGCCAGCAGCCCCCGGGACAGGGGGAACTATGGCTACACCTTC. It yields the protein CASSPRDRGNYGYTF.

This clone was counted once. The chain's CDR3 is CASSVRRESSGYLFF. The CDR3 DNA sequence: TGTGCCAGCAGCGTCCGGCGGGAGTCCTCCGGGTATCTGTTTTTT. The J gene is TRBJ2-2, the V gene TRBV9, with 7 positions matching TRBD2. This CDR3 region has 15 residues. With 2 bases clipped from V and 14 bases from J, the junction kept 15 bases outside the gene matches. Germline V gene sequence: CDR1 SGDLS, CDR2 YYNGEE.

This clone was counted a few times. V is TRBV19 and J is TRBJ1-2; D remains unclear. V shed 5 bases and J shed 4 bases, with 17 bases lying between them. From germline, CDR1 is LNHDA and CDR2 SQIVND (reference sequence). The CDR3 totals 15 residues. CDR3 nucleotide sequence: TGTGCCAGTAGTGCCATCCCGCTTCGATTCTATGGCTACACCTTC. Encoded protein: CASSAIPLRFYGYTF. The whole variable domain, remainder taken from reference TRBV19 and TRBJ1-2, is DGGITQSPKYLFRKEGQNVTLSCEQNLNHDAMYWYRQDPGQGLRLIYYSQIVNDFQKGDIAEGYSVSREKKESFPLTVTSAQKNPTAFYLCASSAIPLRFYGYTFGSGTRLTVV.

This clone was counted many times. The chain uses TRBV7-8 and TRBJ2-3; TRBD2 agrees at 9 bases. The CDR3 length is 16 residues. CDR1 SGHVS and CDR2 FQNEAQ come from the germline V gene. The junction had 5 bases not matched to a gene; V was cut back by 2 bases and J by 2 bases. The CDR3 DNA reads TGTGCCAGCAGCTTACCCAGACTAGCGGACACAGATACGCAGTATTTT. Amino acids: CASSLPRLADTDTQYF.

The chain links TRBV6-1 to TRBJ1-5; D gene ambiguous. The CDR3 has 17 residues. Germline V gene sequence: CDR1 MNHNS, CDR2 SASEGT. V was cut by 8 bases and J by 0 bases, with 20 bases left in between. The CDR3 DNA sequence: TGTGCCAGCTCCCATGTTGATGTTAGCTATAGCAATCAGCCCCAGCATTTT. Translated, it gives CASSHVDVSYSNQPQHF.

This clone was recorded at least ten times. V usage is TRBV12-3 or TRBV12-4 and J usage is TRBJ2-7, with D unresolved. The length of the CDR3 is 12 residues. V shed 5 bases and J shed 0 bases, with 5 bases lying between them. CDR3 DNA sequence: TGTGCCAGCAGTCGCGGCTCCTACGAGCAGTACTTC. Its translation: CASSRGSYEQYF.

This clone was found many times. V and J are TRBV11-2 and TRBJ1-1; D is unresolved. V lost 0 bases to trimming and J lost 0 bases, with 8 bases between them. CDR3 size: 15 residues. CDR1 is SGHAT and CDR2 is FQNNGV in the germline V gene. The CDR3 nucleotides read TGTGCCAGCAGCTTAGATGGCCCCATGAACACTGAAGCTTTCTTT. Residues: CASSLDGPMNTEAFF.

This clone appeared many times. The V and J genes are TRBV20-1 and TRBJ2-1; D is ambiguous. CDR1 DFQATT and CDR2 SNEGSKA come from the germline V gene (reference sequence). The CDR3 has 11 residues. The CDR3 protein is CSPRNGNEQFF. DNA of the CDR3: TGCAGCCCGCGGAATGGGAATGAGCAGTTCTTC.

Ten or more counts support this clone. The chain carries TRBV5-4 and TRBJ1-3, with TRBD1 as a possible D gene (6 bases). There are 16 residues in the CDR3. Trimming shortened V by 4 bases and J by 0 bases, and 14 bases separated the two germline ends. Germline V gene sequence: CDR1 SGHNT, CDR2 YYREEE (reference sequence). This chain's CDR3 is CASSLGGRDSGNTIYF. The CDR3 DNA is TGTGCCAGCAGCCTGGGGGGCAGAGACTCTGGAAACACCATATATTTT.

This clone was seen ten or more times. The rearrangement joins TRBV20-1 to TRBJ2-3; D might be TRBD1 (7 bases). Germline-derived CDR1 and CDR2 are DFQATT and SNEGSKA (reference sequence). This CDR3 spans 15 amino acids. V was pared by 0 bases and J by 4 bases, with 14 bases between. CDR3 in DNA: TGCAGTGCTAGAGATCACAGGGGAGGTCCAGATACGCAGTATTTT. Amino acid sequence: CSARDHRGGPDTQYF.

The chain links TRBV10-2 to TRBJ2-6; D not resolved. The CDR3 has 14 amino acids. The V end lost 3 bases, the J end lost 4 bases, and 7 bases lay between the germline ends. Germline V lookup: CDR1 WSHSY, CDR2 SAAADI. CDR3 coding DNA: TGCGCCAGCAGTGAAGGGTTAGGGGCCAACGTCCTGACTTTC. It yields the protein CASSEGLGANVLTF.

On this clone: The same CDR3 arises from other DNA sequences in this sample as well. This chain links TRBV6-1 with TRBJ2-7; 10 bases match TRBD2. The CDR3 has 15 amino acids. CDR1 MNHNS and CDR2 SASEGT come from the germline V gene. Trimming at V came to 1 base and at J to 0 bases, leaving 0 bases not matched to a gene. The CDR3 loop is CASSEGTSGSYEQYF. CDR3 DNA: TGTGCCAGCAGTGAAGGGACTAGCGGCTCCTACGAGCAGTACTTC.

At least ten counts were recorded for this clone. This chain joins TRBV9 and TRBJ2-1, with D tentatively TRBD2 (5 bases). Germline V gives CDR1 SGDLS, CDR2 YYNGEE. Trimming shortened V by 3 bases and J by 7 bases, and 8 bases separated the two germline ends. The length of the CDR3 is 12 residues. The CDR3: CASSATRNEQFF. CDR3 nucleotide sequence: TGTGCCAGCAGCGCTACTAGAAATGAGCAGTTCTTC.

In DNA form, the CDR3 reads TGTGCCAGCAGCTTGGGTACTGAAGCTTTCTTT. It specifies CASSLGTEAFF. The chain recombines TRBV5-4 with TRBJ1-1; D is unresolved. The CDR3 extends over 11 amino acids. Germline V gives CDR1 SGHNT, CDR2 YYREEE (reference sequence). Trimming shortened V by 0 bases and J by 5 bases, and 2 bases separated the two germline ends.

This chain links TRBV4-2 with TRBJ2-2; perhaps TRBD2 as D (6 bases). The CDR3 sequence is 17 residues long. From germline, CDR1 is LGHNA and CDR2 YNFKEQ. V was trimmed by 4 bases and J by 3 bases, leaving 18 bases between them. CDR3 region: CASSLRGWGKDTGELFF. In DNA, the CDR3 is TGTGCCAGCAGCCTGCGGGGATGGGGCAAAGACACCGGGGAGCTGTTTTTT.

The gene calls are TRBV5-1 and TRBJ2-3; D gene unclear. Trimming shortened V by 4 bases and J by 0 bases, and 12 bases separated the two germline ends. The CDR3 contains 15 residues. The germline gives CDR1 SGHRS, CDR2 YFSETQ. CDR3 DNA: TGCGCCAGCAGCGGACCACTATCTAGCACAGATACGCAGTATTTT. It translates to CASSGPLSSTDTQYF.

This clone was picked up many times. V gene TRBV19 combines with J gene TRBJ1-5; D unclear. The germline V gene has CDR1 LNHDA and CDR2 SQIVND (reference sequence). This CDR3 contains 12 residues. Trimming removed 5 bases from V and 3 bases from J, with 5 bases in between. The CDR3 nucleotides read TGTGCCAGTAGTCTGCTCAATCAGCCCCAGCATTTT. Its translation is CASSLLNQPQHF.